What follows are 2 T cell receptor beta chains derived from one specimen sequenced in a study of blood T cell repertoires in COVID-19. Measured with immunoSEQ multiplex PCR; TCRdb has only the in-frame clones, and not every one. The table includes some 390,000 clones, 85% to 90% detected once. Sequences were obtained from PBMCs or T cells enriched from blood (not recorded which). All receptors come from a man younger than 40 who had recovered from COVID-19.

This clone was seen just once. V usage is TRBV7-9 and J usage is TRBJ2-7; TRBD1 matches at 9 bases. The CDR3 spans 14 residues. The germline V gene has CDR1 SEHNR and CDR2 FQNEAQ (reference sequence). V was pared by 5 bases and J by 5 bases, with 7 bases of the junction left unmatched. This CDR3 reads CASSAGQGVDEQYF. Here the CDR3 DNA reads TGTGCCAGCAGCGCGGGACAGGGTGTGGACGAGCAGTACTTC.

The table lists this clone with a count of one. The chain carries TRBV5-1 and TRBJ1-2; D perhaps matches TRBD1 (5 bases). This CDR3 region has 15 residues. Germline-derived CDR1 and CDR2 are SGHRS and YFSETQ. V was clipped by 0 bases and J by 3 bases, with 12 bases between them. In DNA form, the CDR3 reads TGCGCCAGCAGCTTGGGCGACGGGACTTACTATGGCTACACCTTC. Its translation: CASSLGDGTYYGYTF.